This record covers a single T cell receptor (beta chain). The germline gives CDR1 SSHAT, CDR2 FNYEAQ (reference sequence). V was clipped by 1 base and J by 6 bases; unmatched bases: 5. The CDR3 runs 15 residues. PCR involved 60 Vbeta and 13 Jbeta primers. Clones were sequenced by immunoSEQ multiplex PCR, and TCRdb holds only the in-frame ones, with some missing. The table shows 140,000 or so clones, with about 84% occurring only once. These data come from a study of cytomegalovirus exposure and HLA in healthy donors. This TCR derives from a woman aged 18 to 35 in good health and CMV-seropositive. The chain combines TRBV7-7 with TRBJ2-1; 8 bases agree with TRBD2. The sample taken for sequencing was PBMCs. CDR3 nucleotides: TGTGCCAGCAGCTTAGACGGGGGGGGCCTCAATGAGCAGTTCTTC. Translation: CASSLDGGGLNEQFF.